The rows below give T cell receptor beta chains drawn from one sample of a study of siplizumab effects on memory and regulatory T cells. The data were produced by immunoSEQ multiplex PCR, yet TCRdb's version contains in-frame clones alone and is incomplete. This sample has 100,000 or so clones; 93% occur once, and the top ten carry about 0.32%. Sequencing was performed on CD4+ T cells sorted from blood. The receptor set was obtained from a human donor in good health. The CDR3 runs from the conserved cysteine through the conserved F or W. The order of the fields is J gene, clone size, D gene, V gene, CDR3 protein. The D gene is left open where the match is weak. Size tells how often a clone was seen (once, few, many) or the class of an expanded clone, and some rows leave it out.

TRBJ1-5,.,.,TRBV5-1,CASSLGGSSNQPQHF
TRBJ1-1,.,.,TRBV12-5,CASEKTGRTEAFF
TRBJ2-3,.,.,TRBV6-4,CASSDSRGRERWTDTQYF
TRBJ1-2,.,.,TRBV4-1,CASSQDPGTNYGYTF
TRBJ2-5,.,TRBD1,TRBV6-5,CASKRTGRKETQYF
TRBJ2-1,.,.,TRBV5-1,CASSSGNPYNEQFF
TRBJ2-7,.,.,TRBV5-6,CASSLKRQWGSYEQYF
TRBJ2-1,.,TRBD2,TRBV7-2,CASSLDGWLAGMSYNEQFF
TRBJ1-1,.,.,TRBV6-5,CASTQGREAFF
TRBJ1-5,once,.,TRBV6-6,CASSYRGSNQPQHF
TRBJ2-3,.,.,TRBV9,CASSLGAGGTDTQYF
TRBJ1-1,.,.,TRBV5-8,CASSLGHVNTEAFF
TRBJ1-2,.,.,TRBV4-3,CASSPGPEGYGYTF
TRBJ2-5,.,TRBD1,TRBV5-1,CASSGGTGQETQYF
TRBJ2-6,.,.,TRBV19,CASSIYSGANVLTF
TRBJ2-3,.,TRBD2,TRBV11-3,CASSLSGGTQYF